This TCR beta chain derives from a study of OX40 agonist ivuxolimab in advanced cancers. CDR3 length: 15 residues. Germline V gene sequence: CDR1 SGHRS, CDR2 YFSETQ. V lost 3 bases and J lost 7; bases outside the gene matches: 7. Profiled with immunoSEQ multiplex PCR; TCRdb holds only in-frame clones, not every one. The repertoire has more than 95,000 clones, 94% of them found once; the top ten carry more than 0.15%. Blood was sampled at baseline, cycle 4 day 1, and cycle 7 day 1. The rearrangement links TRBV5-1 to TRBJ1-6; 7 positions match TRBD1. The TCR comes from an adult with an advanced solid tumor such as melanoma, head and neck, liver or kidney cancer. This material consisted of CD4+ or CD8+ T cells sorted from blood, taken in a trial of the OX40 agonist ivuxolimab. The CDR3 spells CASSSGDRVNSPLHF. In DNA, the CDR3 is TGCGCCAGCAGCTCCGGCGACAGGGTAAATTCACCCCTCCACTTT. Looking up the rest from reference TRBV5-1 and TRBJ1-6 gives the full variable domain: KAGVTQTPRYLIKTRGQQVTLSCSPISGHRSVSWYQQTPGQGLQFLFEYFSETQRNKGNFPGRFSGRQFSNSRSEMNVSTLELGDSALYLCASSSGDRVNSPLHFGNGTRLTVT.